This T cell receptor (beta chain) was documented in a study of T cell repertoires in cytomegalovirus infection. Study as a whole: Researchers turned to recently identified HLA-C-restricted CMV epitopes as well as well-studied HLA-B-restricted ones. In public TCR beta signatures, there were indications of both CMV infection and matching HLA type.

Each CDR3 protein gets one entry after TCRdb re-called the reads with MiXCR. The repertoire holds about 130,000 distinct CDR3 sequences, with over 30% as singletons. A remark on this clonotype: Its antigen is not identified.

Study findings and constraints: Ex vivo, HLA-C-restricted CMV-specific TCR beta clonotypes prevailed over the rest of the response. The cumulative frequency of public TCR beta families distinguished individuals who carried CMV together with the relevant HLA.

With V trimmed by 5 bases and J by 4 bases, 6 bases remained unmatched. CDR3 length: 15 residues. Looked up from germline, CDR1 is SGHTA and CDR2 is FQGNSA. This chain connects TRBV7-2 to TRBJ2-5, with 11 bases matching TRBD2. The sequence came from a human donor in good health (CMV status not recorded). Some clones in this sample may be carry-over from other donors' samples. Sequences were derived from CD8+ T cells from cultured PBMCs, sampled from culture after CMV antigen stimulation. This CDR3 reads CASSHSGGALETQYF. The CDR3 bases are TGTGCCAGCAGCCATAGCGGGGGGGCGTTAGAGACCCAGTACTTC.